The rows below give T cell receptor beta chains drawn from one sample of a study of radiotherapy plus CTLA-4 blockade in lung cancer. The assay was immunoSEQ multiplex PCR, and TCRdb's table has in-frame clones only and misses some. The sample lists approximately 75,000 clones, more than 75% occurring once. Specimen: peripheral blood, collected from a patient treated with radiotherapy plus ipilimumab. The source is a human donor with non-small cell lung cancer who had a complete response to radiotherapy plus ipilimumab. Each CDR3 is given with its conserved first and last residue. D genes are given only for firm matches. The listing skips clone size in some rows; elsewhere it reads once, few, many or a size class.

>TRBV2|.|TRBJ2-1|TRBD1
TGTGCCCGAGGACCGACAGGGGCAGGGGTCAATGAGCAGTTCTTC
CARGPTGAGVNEQFF
>TRBV6-5|.|TRBJ1-2|TRBD1
TGTGCCAGCAGTTATGGGGACAGGGGGTCGGGATATGGCTACACCTTC
CASSYGDRGSGYGYTF
>TRBV18|.|TRBJ2-3|.
TGTGCCAGCTCACCCTTCCGAGGGGGATCAAGCACAGATACGCAGTATTTT
CASSPFRGGSSTDTQYF
>TRBV11-3|.|TRBJ2-3|TRBD2
TGTGCCAGCAGCCCGGGGACTAGCGGGATTGGGGGCACAGATACGCAGTATTTT
CASSPGTSGIGGTDTQYF
>TRBV12-5|.|TRBJ1-2|.
TGTGCTAGTGGCCATGGACGGTCCTATGGCTACACCTTC
CASGHGRSYGYTF
>TRBV6-5|few|TRBJ1-5|TRBD1
TGTGCCAGCAGACAGGGACAGGATTATCAGCCCCAGCATTTT
CASRQGQDYQPQHF
>TRBV27|.|TRBJ2-2|TRBD2
TGTGCCAGCAGAACTCACTCCGTAGCGGGAGGGCCTGCCACCGGGGAGCTGTTTTTT
CASRTHSVAGGPATGELFF
>TRBV10-1|.|TRBJ2-2|TRBD1
TGCGCCAGCAGCAGGGGGCCATCCACCGGGGAGCTGTTTTTT
CASSRGPSTGELFF
>TRBV25-1|few|TRBJ1-2|.
TGTGCCAGCACCCGGGGCAGTTACTATGGCTACACCTTC
CASTRGSYYGYTF
>TRBV7-7|.|TRBJ2-5|TRBD2
TGTGCTAGCAGCTCTGAGGCGGGAGGGCTTCTAGAGACCCAGTACTTC
CASSSEAGGLLETQYF
>TRBV18|.|TRBJ1-1|.
TGTGCCAGCTCCGACACGGGGGGGGGCACTGAAGCTTTCTTT
CASSDTGGGTEAFF
>TRBV2|.|TRBJ2-7|TRBD1
TGTGCCAGCAGACTGCCGGGACAGGGATACTACGAGCAGTACTTC
CASRLPGQGYYEQYF
>TRBV7-2|.|TRBJ1-2|TRBD1
TGTGCCAGCAGCCGGGACAGAGACAATGGCTACACCTTC
CASSRDRDNGYTF
>TRBV6-6|.|TRBJ2-7|.
TGTGCCAGCAGTTACATGAGGGTAGCGGCCTACTTC
CASSYMRVAAYF
>TRBV9|.|TRBJ1-4|.
TGTGCCAGCAGCGTAGGTTCGGCAGGGAGGGGTGGTGAAAAACTGTTTTTT
CASSVGSAGRGGEKLFF
>TRBV11-2|once|TRBJ1-2|.
TGTGCCAGCAGTCTACAGGACTCTTATGGCTACACCTTC
CASSLQDSYGYTF
>TRBV7-9|.|TRBJ1-1|TRBD1
TGTGCCAGCAGCAATACAGGGGGGTACACTGAAGCTTTCTTT
CASSNTGGYTEAFF
>TRBV10-2|.|TRBJ1-1|.
TGCGCCAGCACCGCGACCACTGAAGCTTTCTTT
CASTATTEAFF